The 15 T cell receptor beta chains below all came from one sample that was sequenced in a study of tumor-infiltrating lymphocytes in primary liver carcinoma. Researchers generated TCR beta cDNA from 500 to 600 ng of total RNA, relying on a constant-region primer. Sequencing libraries for TCR beta derived from three nested multiplex PCR rounds that used slightly modified ARM-PCR. With TRBV1-TRBV30 forward primers and a C-beta reverse primer, the first two PCR rounds were run for 10 to 11 cycles each. TCRdb recomputed calls from the multiplex PCR reads with MiXCR, one row per CDR3 protein. The sample has about 330,000 distinct CDR3 sequences; less than 70% are singletons. Blood RNA was derived from unsorted whole blood, and germline DNA was extracted too. The sample was peripheral blood. The receptors were gathered from a man aged 35-49 years with primary liver carcinoma and hepatitis B virus infection.

As regards this clonotype: A read error may produce the germline difference seen at one junction end. The rearrangement uses TRBV5-4 and TRBJ1-1; possible D gene TRBD1, 5 bases. The CDR3 extends over 14 amino acids. CDR1 is SGHNT, CDR2 YYREEE, per germline (reference sequence). In DNA, the CDR3 is TGTGCCAGCAGCCGACAGTCACCGAACACTGAAGCTTTGTTT. As protein: CASSRQSPNTEALF.

Details on this clonotype: A read error may explain this, as a much larger clone is one base away. The J gene is TRBJ2-1, the V gene TRBV6-1; D remains unclear. V was trimmed by 7 bases and J by 5 bases, leaving 15 bases between them. The CDR3 contains 14 residues. Germline V CDR1 and CDR2: MNHNS, SASEGT. The CDR3 bases are TGTGCCAGCACTCAGGAATACCTAAACAATGAGCAGTTCTTC. It codes for CASTQEYLNNEQFF.

The rearrangement links TRBV10-3 to TRBJ2-7, with 9 bases identical to TRBD1. The CDR3 runs 14 residues. Germline V gene data show CDR1 as ENHRY and CDR2 as SYGVKD. J lost 3 bases, V lost 7 bases, and 7 bases had no gene match. CDR3 loop: CAIKGTGFIYEQYF. Written as DNA, the CDR3 is TGTGCCATCAAGGGGACAGGGTTTATCTACGAGCAGTACTTC.

The chain joins TRBV11-2 to TRBJ2-7; D gene ambiguous. In germline, CDR1 is SGHAT, CDR2 FQNNGV. The CDR3 has 13 amino acids. Trimming cost V 6 bases and J 9 bases, with 18 bases left between them. As DNA, the CDR3 is TGTGCCAGCAGTCCGTTTGTTAATCACGTGCAGTACTTC. Amino acids: CASSPFVNHVQYF.

This clonotype was seen many times. DNA of the CDR3: TGTGCCATCAGTGGCGGGACACGCTCTGGAAACACCATATATTTT. It yields the protein CAISGGTRSGNTIYF. The genes are TRBV10-3 and TRBJ1-3, with TRBD1 as a possible D gene (6 bases). V shed 4 bases and J shed 0 bases, with 10 bases lying between them. This CDR3 is 15 amino acids long. CDR1 is ENHRY, CDR2 SYGVKD, per germline.

In its sample, this clonotype was seen a few times. The rearrangement links TRBV5-1 to TRBJ2-3, with 9 bases matching TRBD2. Trimming removed 5 bases from V and 1 base from J; junction bases left unmatched: 5. There are 15 residues in the CDR3. Germline values: CDR1 SGHRS, CDR2 YFSETQ. The CDR3 DNA reads TGCGCCAGCAGTCTAGCGGGGCCTCGCACAGATACGCAGTATTTT. This encodes CASSLAGPRTDTQYF.

This clonotype turned up a few times. The V and J genes are TRBV5-1 and TRBJ1-5; a weak D match, TRBD1 (6 bases). The ends were cut back, 4 bases at V and 4 bases at J, with 12 bases in the middle. Germline V gives CDR1 SGHRS, CDR2 YFSETQ. There are 14 residues in the CDR3. The CDR3 loop reads CASSLEGQNQPQHF. The CDR3, as DNA: TGCGCCAGCAGCCTAGAGGGACAAAATCAGCCCCAGCATTTT.

Turning to this clonotype: This clone may be a read error of a much larger clone one base away. The chain is built from TRBV4-3 and TRBJ2-7, with unresolved D. Germline CDR1 is LGHNA and CDR2 is YSLEER. The length of the CDR3 is 14 residues. In DNA, the CDR3 is TGCGCCAGCAACCAAGACACGGTTTCCTACGAGCAGTACTTC. Protein product: CASNQDTVSYEQYF.

The chain has TRBV6-1 and TRBJ1-1, with D hard to call. Germline V gives CDR1 MNHNS, CDR2 SASEGT. Trimming took off 11 bases at V and 10 bases at J, with 14 bases between the two ends. The CDR3 sequence is 10 residues long. The CDR3 loop is CAYYETGAFF. The DNA of the CDR3 is TGTGCCTACTACGAGACGGGAGCTTTCTTT.

Points on this clonotype: Lacking the conserved final phenylalanine or tryptophan, this CDR3 likely reflects a read error. The DNA is left out, because the CDR3 cannot be placed on it with certainty; the CDR3 is given as TCRdb lists it. The rearrangement joins TRBV10-3 to TRBJ1-5; TRBD1 was called by the table and not checked on the DNA. Germline CDR1 is ENHRY and CDR2 is SYGVKD. Counting both end residues, the CDR3 totals 13 amino acids. This CDR3 reads CAIRGQTNQPHNV.

In this sample, this clonotype turned up many times. The chain has TRBV13 and TRBJ2-2; 12 bases match TRBD1. Per the germline V gene, CDR1 is PRHDT and CDR2 is FYEKMQ (reference sequence). Trimming at V came to 6 bases and at J to 12 bases, leaving 11 bases not matched to a gene. The CDR3 contains 15 residues. Here the CDR3 DNA reads TGTGCCAGCAGTTATCCCGGGACAGGGGGCTCGAAGCTGTTTTTT. Protein product: CASSYPGTGGSKLFF.

This chain uses TRBV5-1 with TRBJ2-7; D is unresolved. This CDR3 has 12 residues. Germline assignment: CDR1 SGHRS and CDR2 YFSETQ. The V end lost 3 bases, the J end lost 5 bases, and 9 bases lay between the germline ends. The CDR3 DNA sequence: TGCGCCAGCAGCTCAATCAGGAACGAGCAGTACTTC. Encoded protein: CASSSIRNEQYF.

In its sample, this clonotype was seen many times. DNA of the CDR3: TGTGCCTGGAGTGAGAGCGGACCAAATGAGCAGTTCTTC. Translating it yields CAWSESGPNEQFF. The chain is built from TRBV30 and TRBJ2-1, with D tentatively TRBD2 (5 bases). This CDR3 has 13 residues. V was cut by 1 base and J by 7 bases, with 11 bases left in between. Germline assignment: CDR1 GTSNPN and CDR2 SVGIG (reference sequence). The variable domain in full, with the rest retrieved from reference TRBV30 and TRBJ2-1, is SQTIHQWPATLVQPVGSPLSLECTVEGTSNPNLYWYRQAAGRGLQLLFYSVGIGQISSEVPQNLSASRPQDRQFILSSKKLLLSDSGFYLCAWSESGPNEQFFGPGTRLTVL.

With respect to this clonotype: A much larger clone is a single base away; this may be a read error. This sequence joins TRBV6-2 or TRBV6-3 and TRBJ2-1; TRBD2 matches at 7 bases. The CDR3 consists of 12 residues. The germline CDR1 and CDR2 sequences are MNHEY and SVGEGT. After removal of 0 bases from V and 15 bases from J, the junction contained 5 bases not matched to a gene. The CDR3 loop reads CASSYSGGSPFF. CDR3 DNA: TGTGCCAGCAGTTACTCGGGAGGGTCTCCGTTCTTC.

A word on this clonotype: It may be a read error: a sequence one base away is much more abundant. V usage is TRBV6-5 and J usage is TRBJ2-1; D call uncertain. The V gene's germline CDR1 is MNHEY and CDR2 SVGAGI. V lost 6 bases and J 7 bases, leaving 13 bases between the germline ends. The CDR3 runs to 13 residues. The CDR3 spells CASRQGVFNEQFF. CDR3 bases: TGTGCCAGCAGACAAGGAGTTTTTAATGAGCAGTTCTTC.